Listed here are 18 T cell receptor beta chains from one sample, sequenced in a study of T-cell memory formation after mild COVID-19. TCRdb ran MiXCR on the 5' RACE reads and lists one entry per CDR3 protein. Altogether just over 400,000 distinct CDR3 sequences are present, 20% to 25% being singletons, with the ten largest covering 13%. Sequences were obtained from PBMCs or a T cell subset sorted from them (not recorded which). The receptors originated from an adult woman who had mild COVID-19 (a few samples of this study predate the infection). Cell type and time point are not known.

The chain links TRBV4-3 to TRBJ1-2; D not certain. The CDR3 consists of 16 residues. Trimming took 0 bases from V and 8 from J, leaving 19 bases between them. CDR1 is LGHNA, CDR2 YSLEER, per germline. The CDR3 sequence: CASSQDWGVTPRGYTF. For the CDR3, the DNA is TGCGCCAGCAGCCAAGATTGGGGTGTCACCCCGCGGGGCTACACCTTC.

The table lists this clonotype with a few counts. CDR3 bases: TGTGCCAGCAGTTTTCTCTCAGATCTGGAGACCCAGTACTTC. Translated, it gives CASSFLSDLETQYF. This sequence joins TRBV28 and TRBJ2-5; D remains ambiguous. CDR3 size: 14 residues. The germline gives CDR1 MDHEN, CDR2 SYDVKM. The ends were cut back, 3 bases at V and 5 bases at J, with 13 bases in the middle.

The chain employs TRBV2 and TRBJ2-5, with TRBD1 identical over 9 bases. The CDR3 is made up of 13 amino acids. The J segment lost 7 bases and the V segment lost 7 bases, leaving 7 bases of the junction unmatched. Germline CDR1 SNHLY, CDR2 FYNNEI. CDR3 DNA: TGTGCCAGCAACCCACAGGGGGCGCGGACCCAGTACTTC. It specifies CASNPQGARTQYF.

This clonotype was observed a single time. The chain joins TRBV7-8 to TRBJ1-2, with TRBD1 matching over 8 bases. The length of the CDR3 is 14 residues. V lost 6 bases, J lost 5 bases, and 8 bases stayed unmatched. From germline, CDR1 is SGHVS and CDR2 FQNEAQ. In DNA, the CDR3 is TGTGCCAGCAGACCCCCAGGGGGCGCATATGGCTACACCTTC. Amino acid sequence: CASRPPGGAYGYTF.

In its sample, this clonotype was seen a few times. The chain is built from TRBV20-1 and TRBJ1-2; 8 nucleotides agree with TRBD1. The ends lost 6 bases at V and 3 bases at J; junction bases unmatched: 0. CDR3 size: 11 residues. CDR1 is DFQATT and CDR2 is SNEGSKA in the germline V gene (reference sequence). The chain's CDR3 is CSADRDYGYTF. CDR3 coding DNA: TGCAGTGCGGACAGGGACTATGGCTACACCTTC.

Only a few counts were recorded for this clonotype. This sequence joins TRBV10-2 and TRBJ2-7; TRBD1 aligns across 7 bases. The junction had 8 bases not matched to a gene; V was cut back by 4 bases and J by 5 bases. The V gene's germline CDR1 is WSHSY and CDR2 SAAADI. The CDR3 totals 14 residues. The CDR3 DNA reads as TGCGCCAGCAGTGTCTGGGCCAGGGGGAACGAGCAGTACTTC. Amino acid sequence: CASSVWARGNEQYF.

This sequence joins TRBV30 and TRBJ1-5; a weak D match, TRBD1 (6 bases). Germline assignment: CDR1 GTSNPN and CDR2 SVGIG (reference sequence). With 4 bases removed from V and 2 bases from J, the gap between germline ends came to 9 bases. This CDR3 spans 13 amino acids. The CDR3 reads CAWNREGNQPQHF. CDR3 coding DNA: TGTGCCTGGAACAGGGAGGGCAATCAGCCCCAGCATTTT.

The chain employs TRBV12-3 or TRBV12-4 and TRBJ1-6, with TRBD1 matching 9 bases. Trimming took 5 bases from V and 10 from J; bases not matched to a gene: 6. The CDR3 runs 14 residues. This chain's CDR3 is CASSLGQGGSPLHF. In nucleotides, the CDR3 is TGTGCCAGCAGTCTGGGACAGGGCGGATCACCCCTCCACTTT.

The rearrangement links TRBV29-1 to TRBJ2-2; D is uncertain. This CDR3 is 12 amino acids long. CDR1 and CDR2 (germline): SQVTM, ANQGSEA. V was clipped by 3 bases and J by 7 bases, with 9 bases between them. CDR3 nucleotide sequence: TGCAGCGTTGAGCCCATGTTCGGGGAGCTGTTTTTT. It yields the protein CSVEPMFGELFF.

This chain joins TRBV7-9 and TRBJ2-3; the match to TRBD2 covers 7 bases. The length of the CDR3 is 17 residues. CDR1 is SEHNR, CDR2 FQNEAQ, per germline (reference sequence). The V segment lost 1 base and the J segment 4 bases; nucleotides outside the gene matches: 11. The CDR3 protein is CASSLVSLAAIPDTQYF. The DNA for the CDR3 is TGTGCCAGCAGCTTAGTTTCCCTAGCGGCAATCCCAGATACGCAGTATTTT.

Only a few counts were recorded for this clonotype. The chain uses TRBV18 and TRBJ2-7, with D tentatively TRBD1 (5 bases). This CDR3 has 14 residues. V gave up 4 bases and J gave up 3 bases, with 13 bases separating them. Per the germline V gene, CDR1 is KGHSH and CDR2 is LQKENI. CDR3 nucleotides: TGTGCCAGCTCACTAAGGGGATCGGTCTACGAGCAGTACTTC. Protein: CASSLRGSVYEQYF.

V and J are TRBV7-6 and TRBJ2-6; 8 positions match TRBD1. This CDR3 spans 17 amino acids. J gave up 0 bases and V 11 bases, and 12 bases lay outside the gene matches. The germline V gene encodes CDR1 SGHVS and CDR2 FNYEAQ. The CDR3 DNA reads as TGTGCCGCCTCCATGGACAGGGAAGGCTCTGGGGCCAACGTCCTGACTTTC. Its protein product is CAASMDREGSGANVLTF.

The V and J genes are TRBV5-5 and TRBJ1-5; the D is unclear. CDR3 length: 13 residues. Germline loops: CDR1 SGHKS, CDR2 YYEKEE (reference sequence). V lost 2 bases and J 4 bases, leaving 7 bases between the germline ends. The CDR3 protein is CASSFGLNQPQHF. The CDR3 DNA sequence: TGTGCCAGCAGCTTTGGACTTAATCAGCCCCAGCATTTT.

This clonotype appeared many times. The CDR3 DNA is TGTGCCAGCAGATATGATACGCAGTATTTT. This sequence encodes CASRYDTQYF. V and J are TRBV6-1 and TRBJ2-3; unclear D gene. Germline-derived CDR1 and CDR2 are MNHNS and SASEGT. The CDR3 spans 10 residues. With 6 bases removed from V and 6 bases from J, the gap between germline ends came to 4 bases.

The genes are TRBV18 and TRBJ2-7; D possibly corresponds to TRBD2 (7 bases). This CDR3 is 17 amino acids long. V dropped 3 bases and J dropped 2 bases, with 20 bases sitting between them. Per the germline V gene, CDR1 is KGHSH and CDR2 is LQKENI. CDR3 sequence reads: CASSPQPWGGRTYEQYF. CDR3 coding DNA: TGTGCCAGCTCACCTCAACCATGGGGGGGCCGAACCTACGAGCAGTACTTC.

V and J are TRBV7-9 and TRBJ2-7, with TRBD1 matching 8 bases. Germline assignment: CDR1 SEHNR and CDR2 FQNEAQ (reference sequence). V shed 1 base, J shed 1 base, and the junction held 6 bases outside the gene matches. The CDR3 is 16 residues long. CDR3 sequence: CASSLGYGQGSYEQYF. The CDR3 DNA sequence: TGTGCCAGCAGCTTAGGTTACGGACAGGGATCCTACGAGCAGTACTTC. The full variable domain, in which reference TRBV7-9 and TRBJ2-7 provide the parts outside the CDR3, is DTGVSQNPRHKITKRGQNVTFRCDPISEHNRLYWYRQTLGQGPEFLTYFQNEAQLEKSRLLSDRFSAERPKGSFSTLEIQRTEQGDSAMYLCASSLGYGQGSYEQYFGPGTRLTVT.

This clonotype was detected a few times. The rearrangement links TRBV14 to TRBJ1-5, with unresolved D. The CDR3 consists of 15 residues. Germline lookup yields CDR1 SGHDN and CDR2 FVKESK. V was pared by 2 bases and J by 2 bases, with 10 bases between. The CDR3 sequence is CASSQRSYGNQPQHF. The CDR3 DNA is TGTGCCAGCAGCCAACGGTCTTACGGCAATCAGCCCCAGCATTTT.

V is TRBV7-2 and J is TRBJ2-2, with D perhaps TRBD2 (5 bases). The CDR3 loop spans 15 amino acids. The germline V and J ends were trimmed by 3 bases and 3 bases, with 11 bases remaining between them. Germline CDR1 is SGHTA and CDR2 is FQGNSA. CDR3 in DNA: TGTGCCAGCAGCTTGAGGGTTACGGACACCGGGGAGCTGTTTTTT. The encoded protein is CASSLRVTDTGELFF.